This T cell receptor (beta chain) was sequenced for a study of blood T cell repertoires in COVID-19. Across the whole study: The cDNA or gDNA used as material had been derived from T cells, B-cell-depleted T cells, or PBMCs.

Measured with immunoSEQ multiplex PCR; TCRdb has only the in-frame clones, and not every one. The table lists approximately 170,000 clones, about four fifths of them singletons. The CDR3 consists of 16 residues. Germline V lookup: CDR1 SGHRS, CDR2 YFSETQ. The V end was cut by 5 bases, the J end by 3 bases, with 17 bases between. The TCR sequence derives from a man aged 60-69 years with active or convalescent COVID-19. The sequenced material came from peripheral blood. The chain combines TRBV5-1 with TRBJ1-4; D might be TRBD1 (6 bases). CDR3 sequence (DNA): TGCGCCAGCAGTCCTAAGACAGGAGCCTCTAATGAAAAACTGTTTTTT. It codes for CASSPKTGASNEKLFF. The full variable domain, completed using reference TRBV5-1 and TRBJ1-4, is KAGVTQTPRYLIKTRGQQVTLSCSPISGHRSVSWYQQTPGQGLQFLFEYFSETQRNKGNFPGRFSGRQFSNSRSEMNVSTLELGDSALYLCASSPKTGASNEKLFFGSGTQLSVL.